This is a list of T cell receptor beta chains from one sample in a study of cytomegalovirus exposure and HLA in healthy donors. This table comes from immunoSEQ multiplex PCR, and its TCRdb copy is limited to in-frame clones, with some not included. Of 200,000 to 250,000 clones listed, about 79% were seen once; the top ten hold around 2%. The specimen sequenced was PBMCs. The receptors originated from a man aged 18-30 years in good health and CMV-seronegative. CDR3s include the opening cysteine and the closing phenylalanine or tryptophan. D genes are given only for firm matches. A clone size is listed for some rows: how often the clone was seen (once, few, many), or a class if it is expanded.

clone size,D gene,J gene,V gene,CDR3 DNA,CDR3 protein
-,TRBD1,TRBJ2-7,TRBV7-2,TGTGCCAGCAGCTTACCCAGGTCGAGAGGACAGGGCAATTTCGGCGAGCAGTACTTC,CASSLPRSRGQGNFGEQYF
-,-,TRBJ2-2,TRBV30,TGTGCCTGGAGTGAGGGGGCCGGGGAGCTGTTTTTT,CAWSEGAGELFF
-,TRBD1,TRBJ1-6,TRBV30,TGTGCCTGGAGTGTATCCCTCCCCGGGACAGGCGATTTGGCACCCCCCCACTTT,CAWSVSLPGTGDLAPPHF
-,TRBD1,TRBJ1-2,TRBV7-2,TGTGCCAGCAGCCCCGGACAGGATTCAGTCGGCTACACCTTC,CASSPGQDSVGYTF
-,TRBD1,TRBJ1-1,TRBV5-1,TGCGCCAGCAGCCAACAGGGGGAAAGTGAAGCTTTCTTT,CASSQQGESEAFF
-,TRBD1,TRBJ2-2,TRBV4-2,TGTGCCAGCAGCCAGGGCGGGACAGGGTTGTTCACCGGGGAGCTGTTTTTT,CASSQGGTGLFTGELFF
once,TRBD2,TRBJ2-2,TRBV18,TGTGCCACCAGATCTAGCGGGCAGACCGGGGAGCTGTTTTTT,CATRSSGQTGELFF
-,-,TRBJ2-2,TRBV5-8,TGTGCCAGCAGCTTCAACACAGACACCGGGGAGCTGTTTTTT,CASSFNTDTGELFF
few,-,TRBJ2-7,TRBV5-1,TGCGCCAGCAGCTCCCGGGGTAACTCCTACGAGCAGTACTTC,CASSSRGNSYEQYF
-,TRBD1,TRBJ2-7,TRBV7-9,TGTGCCAGCAGCTTAGGGGACAGCCCTTACGAGCAGTACTTC,CASSLGDSPYEQYF
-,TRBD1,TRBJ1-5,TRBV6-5,TGTGCCAGCAGAACCGGGACAGGGGTTCTTTGGCCCCAGCATTTT,CASRTGTGVLWPQHF
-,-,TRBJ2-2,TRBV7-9,TGTGCCAGCAGTGACGCGGGCAGGGGATACACCGGGGAGCTGTTTTTT,CASSDAGRGYTGELFF
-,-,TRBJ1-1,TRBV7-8,TGTGCCAGCAGCTTAACTCAGAGGGACACTGAAGCTTTCTTT,CASSLTQRDTEAFF
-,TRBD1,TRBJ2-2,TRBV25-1,TGTGCCAGCAGTGAATATGGGGGGGACAGGGGGCATACCGGGGAGCTGTTTTTT,CASSEYGGDRGHTGELFF
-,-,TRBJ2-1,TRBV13,TGTGCCAGCACCGCCCATTCGGGCAATGAGCAGTTCTTC,CASTAHSGNEQFF
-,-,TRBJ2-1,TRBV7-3,TGTGCCAGCAGCTTAACCCCGAGAAGCTCCTACAATGAGCAGTTCTTC,CASSLTPRSSYNEQFF
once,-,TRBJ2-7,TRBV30,TGTGCCTGGAGACGCTCGGGACAAGCCTTCGAGCAGTACTTC,CAWRRSGQAFEQYF
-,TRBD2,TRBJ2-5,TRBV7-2,TGTGCCAGCAGCTTCGGACTAGCGGGGGTACAAGAGACCCAGTACTTC,CASSFGLAGVQETQYF
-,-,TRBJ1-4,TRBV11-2,TGTGCCAGCAGCTCCACTAGAGGAGTTGATGAAAAACTGTTTTTT,CASSSTRGVDEKLFF
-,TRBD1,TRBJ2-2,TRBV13,TGTGCCAGCAGCCCATACAGGGGCGCGAACACCGGGGAGCTGTTTTTT,CASSPYRGANTGELFF
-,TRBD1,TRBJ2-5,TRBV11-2,TGTGCCAGCAGCTTAGGGTTACAGGGGCGGGAAGAGACCCAGTACTTC,CASSLGLQGREETQYF
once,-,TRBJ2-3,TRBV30,TGTGCCTGGTCCCCATGGGCAGGAAGCACAGATACGCAGTATTTT,CAWSPWAGSTDTQYF
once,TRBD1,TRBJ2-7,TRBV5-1,TGCGCCAGCAGCTTGGCCAGGGACAGGGTTACCTACGAGCAGTACTTC,CASSLARDRVTYEQYF
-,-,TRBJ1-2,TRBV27,TGTGCCAGCAGCCGGTCGCAGGGATATGGCTACACCTTC,CASSRSQGYGYTF
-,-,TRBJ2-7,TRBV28,TGTGCCAGCAGTTTAGGGACAAGAGACGAGCAGTACTTC,CASSLGTRDEQYF
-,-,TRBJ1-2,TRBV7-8,TGTGCCAGCAGCTTAGGGGCAGGGTATGGCTACACCTTC,CASSLGAGYGYTF